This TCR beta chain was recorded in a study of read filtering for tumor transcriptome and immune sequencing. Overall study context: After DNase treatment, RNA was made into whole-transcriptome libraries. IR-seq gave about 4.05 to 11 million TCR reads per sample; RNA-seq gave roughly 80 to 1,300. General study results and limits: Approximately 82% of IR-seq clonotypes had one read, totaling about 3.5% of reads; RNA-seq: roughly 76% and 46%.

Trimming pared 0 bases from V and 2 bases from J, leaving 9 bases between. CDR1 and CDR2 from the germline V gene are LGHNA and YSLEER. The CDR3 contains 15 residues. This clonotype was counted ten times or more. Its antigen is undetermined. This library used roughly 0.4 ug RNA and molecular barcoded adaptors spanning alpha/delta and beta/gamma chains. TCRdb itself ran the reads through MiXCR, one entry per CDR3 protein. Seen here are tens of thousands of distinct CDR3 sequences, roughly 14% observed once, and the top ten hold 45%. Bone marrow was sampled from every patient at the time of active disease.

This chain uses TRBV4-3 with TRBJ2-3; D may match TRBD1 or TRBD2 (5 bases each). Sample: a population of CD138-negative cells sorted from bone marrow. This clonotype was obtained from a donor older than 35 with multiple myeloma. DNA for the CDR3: TGCGCCAGCAGCCAAGATCGAGGGGTCACAGATACGCAGTATTTT. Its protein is CASSQDRGVTDTQYF.